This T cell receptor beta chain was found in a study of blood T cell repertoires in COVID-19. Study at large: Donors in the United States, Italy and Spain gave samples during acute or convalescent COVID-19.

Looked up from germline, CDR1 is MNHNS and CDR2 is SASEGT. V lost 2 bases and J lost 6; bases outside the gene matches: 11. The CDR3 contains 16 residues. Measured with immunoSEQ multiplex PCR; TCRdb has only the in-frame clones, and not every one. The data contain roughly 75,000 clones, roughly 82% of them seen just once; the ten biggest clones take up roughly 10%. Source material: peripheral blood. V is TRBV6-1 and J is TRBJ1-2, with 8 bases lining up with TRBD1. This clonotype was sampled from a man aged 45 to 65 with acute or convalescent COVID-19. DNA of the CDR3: TGTGCCAGCAGTGAATTTCCCGGGACAGGAACCCATGGCTACACCTTC. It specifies CASSEFPGTGTHGYTF.